The T cell receptor beta chain under discussion was sequenced for a study of spatial heterogeneity in lung cancer. Study details: Among detected sequences, beta-chain ones consistently exceeded alpha-chain ones in number.

The ends were cut back, 6 bases at V and 4 bases at J, with 12 bases in the middle. Germline CDR1 SQVTM, CDR2 ANQGSEA. The CDR3 extends over 12 amino acids. TCRdb reprocessed the 5' RACE reads with MiXCR, giving one entry per CDR3 protein. The repertoire holds 11,000 to 15,000 distinct CDR3 sequences, with more than 10% as singletons. Time point described: sample taken at primary tumor resection. Whole RNA obtained from tumor, nontumor lung or frozen PBMC underwent sequencing without sorting. The chain employs TRBV29-1 and TRBJ2-5; D unclear. The sample was PBMCs, taken at surgery. The clonotype was recovered from a female donor with early-stage non-small cell lung cancer. As DNA, the CDR3 is TGCAGCGTCCCCGGATCGGGAGAGACCCAGTACTTC. Translation gives CSVPGSGETQYF.